This section outlines one TCR beta chain sequence together with its context. Its antigen is unknown. This sample is part of a study of beta chain features in type 1 diabetes. Study in general: Healthy donors resembled patients in age, gender and cell yields.

CDR1 is SGHVS and CDR2 is FQNEAQ in the germline V gene. The CDR3 runs to 14 residues. V dropped 5 bases and J dropped 7; count of bases not matched to a gene: 7. Isolated RNA was reverse transcribed in full, so expressed TCRB transcripts were sequenced. Clones were read by immunoSEQ multiplex PCR, and TCRdb kept only the in-frame ones, dropping some. The sample has 70,000 to 95,000 clones; approximately 32% are singletons. General study results and limits: Equally in patients and controls, PCR might preferentially amplify shorter templates. cDNA-based reads could over-represent cells with high TCR expression.

This clonotype originated in a woman under 30 in good health. The rearrangement joins TRBV7-8 to TRBJ2-1, with TRBD2 identical over 8 bases. Sequencing used stem cell memory CD4+ T cells from blood. The CDR3 region is CASSLGTSRNEQFF. CDR3 in DNA: TGTGCCAGCAGCCTAGGGACTAGTCGGAATGAGCAGTTCTTC.